This TCR beta chain was identified during a study of CD8 T cells in ankylosing spondylitis. Findings and caveats of the study: Matched synovial fluid from ankylosing spondylitis patients was reported to be enriched for disease-linked clones. The study identified a TCR beta motif of under ten highly homologous variants that appeared characteristic of ankylosing spondylitis blood. Disease-linked clones were found to be CD8+ and relatively rare in peripheral blood.

This clonotype was detected ten times or more. What it binds is unknown. CDR1 SGHRS and CDR2 YFSETQ come from the germline V gene. The CDR3 loop spans 15 amino acids. Trimming stripped 2 bases from V and 3 bases from J, with 15 bases between. TCRdb recomputed calls from the 5' RACE reads with MiXCR, one row per CDR3 protein. Among tens of thousands of distinct CDR3 sequences listed, more than 5.5% were seen once. Sequenced: synovial fluid, either unsorted or a sorted T cell fraction (not recorded which). The V call is TRBV5-1, the J call TRBJ2-7; TRBD2 is a possible D gene (6 bases). This sequence originates from a male donor with ankylosing spondylitis. The CDR3 sequence: CASSLEGLLLYEQYF. The CDR3 DNA reads as TGCGCCAGCAGCTTAGAGGGACTTCTACTCTACGAGCAGTACTTC.